This T cell receptor (beta chain) was profiled in a study of human versus mouse CDR3 diversity and MHC coevolution. Generated by immunoSEQ multiplex PCR, the TCRdb table keeps only in-frame clones and is missing some. The sample shows 60,000 to 95,000 clones, less than 95% of them seen only once. The CDR3 spans 15 residues. In germline, CDR1 is MGHRA, CDR2 YSYEKL. V gave up 0 bases and J gave up 7 bases, with 15 bases separating them. Cells were CD45RO-negative CD62L-positive naive CD4 T cells sorted from PBMCs. About this clone: The antigen remains undetermined.

The study's findings and limits: Human CDR3s averaged more deletions and insertions than mouse CDR3s. In humans, T-cell selection involved more than 5 MHC II alleles. By iCHAO1, human TCR beta clonotypes numbered about 1.6 million, the most.

The chain uses TRBV4-1 and TRBJ1-2; D uncertain. This clonotype originated in a person between 25 and 70 years old in good health. The sequenced sample consisted of naive CD4+ T cells from blood. Regarding subset: CD45RO-negative CD62L-positive naive CD4 T cells. CDR3 region: CASSQDPVGSTGYTF. The CDR3 DNA reads TGCGCCAGCAGCCAAGATCCCGTCGGTTCCACTGGCTACACCTTC.